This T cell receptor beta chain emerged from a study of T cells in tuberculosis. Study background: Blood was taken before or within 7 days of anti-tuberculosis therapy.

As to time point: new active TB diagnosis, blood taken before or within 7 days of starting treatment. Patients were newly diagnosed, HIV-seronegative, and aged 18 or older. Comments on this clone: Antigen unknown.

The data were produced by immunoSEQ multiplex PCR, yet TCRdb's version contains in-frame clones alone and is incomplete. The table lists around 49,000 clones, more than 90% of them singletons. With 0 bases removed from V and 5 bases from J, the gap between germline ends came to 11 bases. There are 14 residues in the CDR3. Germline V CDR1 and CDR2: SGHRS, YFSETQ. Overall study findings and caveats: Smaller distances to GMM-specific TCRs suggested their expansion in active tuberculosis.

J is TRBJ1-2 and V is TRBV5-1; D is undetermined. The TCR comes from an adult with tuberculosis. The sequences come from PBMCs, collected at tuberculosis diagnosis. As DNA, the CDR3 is TGCGCCAGCAGCTTGGGATCTACTTCATATGGCTACACCTTC. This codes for CASSLGSTSYGYTF.